Below are 12 T cell receptor beta chains sequenced from a single sample in a study of cytomegalovirus exposure and HLA in healthy donors. The PCR used 60 Vbeta and 13 Jbeta primers. Produced via immunoSEQ multiplex PCR; TCRdb's table is partial and in-frame only. The table has roughly 93,000 clones, more than 60% seen once. Sequenced material: PBMCs. Receptors were obtained from a man younger than 35 in good health and CMV-seropositive.

V and J are TRBV4-1 and TRBJ2-3, with 8 bases lining up with TRBD2. Germline CDR1 and CDR2: MGHRA and YSYEKL. The CDR3 runs to 17 residues. V was clipped by 0 bases and J by 4 bases; unmatched bases: 9. The CDR3 region has the DNA TGCGCCAGCAGCCAAGAATTCCCGCGGGGGGCCCCAGATACGCAGTATTTT. Translating gives CASSQEFPRGAPDTQYF.

The rearrangement uses TRBV4-1 and TRBJ1-5; 7 nucleotides align to TRBD1. Germline lookup yields CDR1 MGHRA and CDR2 YSYEKL. Trimming removed 4 bases from V and 5 bases from J; junction bases left unmatched: 14. The CDR3 consists of 17 residues. The DNA of the CDR3 is TGCGCCAGCAGCCTAGCCCCGAACCGACAGGGCGATCAGCCCCAGCATTTT. Protein sequence: CASSLAPNRQGDQPQHF.

This rearrangement joins TRBV7-6 to TRBJ1-5; D possibly corresponds to TRBD1 (5 bases). Germline CDR1 is SGHVS and CDR2 is FNYEAQ. This CDR3 has 14 amino acids. V was trimmed by 7 bases and J by 3 bases, leaving 13 bases between them. The DNA for the CDR3 is TGTGCCAGCACAAATGGGGCAGCCAATCAGCCCCAGCATTTT. Translated, it gives CASTNGAANQPQHF.

This chain uses TRBV27 with TRBJ2-2, with TRBD2 identical over 15 bases. Germline values: CDR1 MNHEY, CDR2 SMNVEV (reference sequence). The CDR3 is 19 amino acids. V lost 3 bases and J lost 5; bases outside the gene matches: 10. CDR3 coding DNA: TGTGCCAGCAGTTTCTTATGGACTAGCGGGGGGGCCAGGACCGGGGAGCTGTTTTTT. It specifies CASSFLWTSGGARTGELFF.

V usage is TRBV5-8 and J usage is TRBJ2-1, with D possibly being TRBD2 (5 bases). This CDR3 region has 18 residues. The germline V and J ends were trimmed by 0 bases and 6 bases, with 22 bases remaining between them. CDR1 and CDR2 from the germline V gene are SGHTS and YDEGEE. The CDR3 region is CASSLARVWQARGNEQFF. Written as DNA, the CDR3 is TGTGCCAGCAGCTTGGCCCGGGTCTGGCAGGCTCGGGGCAATGAGCAGTTCTTC.

This clone was detected only a few times. The chain couples TRBV28 to TRBJ1-1; TRBD1 might be the D (6 bases). CDR1 and CDR2 (germline): MDHEN, SYDVKM. This CDR3 has 13 amino acids. The V end was cut by 7 bases, the J end by 3 bases, with 12 bases between. CDR3 loop: CASIQGLYTEAFF. The DNA for the CDR3 is TGTGCCAGCATTCAGGGGTTATACACTGAAGCTTTCTTT.

This chain uses TRBV2 with TRBJ1-5; D perhaps matches TRBD1 (6 bases). The CDR3 spans 15 residues. CDR1 is SNHLY and CDR2 is FYNNEI in the germline V gene. V shed 7 bases and J shed 2 bases, with 15 bases lying between them. The CDR3 spells CASTITGFGNQPQHF. The CDR3 bases are TGTGCCAGCACCATCACAGGGTTCGGCAATCAGCCCCAGCATTTT.

This clone came up once. The V call is TRBV5-1, the J call TRBJ2-3; TRBD2 agrees at 10 bases. Losses at the gene ends were 7 bases for V and 3 bases for J; bases not matched to a gene: 5. Germline loops: CDR1 SGHRS, CDR2 YFSETQ. The CDR3 covers 14 residues. CDR3 DNA: TGCGCCAGCGGCAATAGCGGGGGGACAGATACGCAGTATTTT. Its protein is CASGNSGGTDTQYF.

The chain employs TRBV11-2 and TRBJ2-2; 14 bases are shared with TRBD2. Germline V CDR1 and CDR2: SGHAT, FQNNGV. The CDR3 runs 16 residues. The V segment lost 4 bases and the J segment 6 bases; nucleotides outside the gene matches: 4. CDR3 region: CASSSTTSGGAGELFF. The CDR3 DNA sequence: TGTGCCAGCAGCTCAACGACTAGCGGGGGGGCCGGGGAGCTGTTTTTT.

In this sample, this clone turned up a few times. Here the CDR3 DNA reads TGTGCCAGTAGTATAGTTCAGGGGCCGCTGTTTTTT. Translation gives CASSIVQGPLFF. The V call is TRBV19, the J call TRBJ2-2; a possible D gene is TRBD1 (6 bases). This CDR3 has 12 residues. V dropped 1 base and J dropped 13 bases, with 10 bases sitting between them. Germline CDR1 is LNHDA and CDR2 is SQIVND (reference sequence). Together with reference TRBV19 and TRBJ2-2, the CDR3 gives the full variable domain: DGGITQSPKYLFRKEGQNVTLSCEQNLNHDAMYWYRQDPGQGLRLIYYSQIVNDFQKGDIAEGYSVSREKKESFPLTVTSAQKNPTAFYLCASSIVQGPLFFGEGSRLTVL.

J is TRBJ1-6 and V is TRBV4-1; TRBD1 aligns across 9 bases. The CDR3 is 16 residues long. V was pared by 3 bases and J by 4 bases, with 4 bases of the junction left unmatched. Per the germline V gene, CDR1 is MGHRA and CDR2 is YSYEKL. The chain's CDR3 is CASSQKTGGYNSPLHF. CDR3 DNA: TGCGCCAGCAGCCAGAAGACAGGGGGTTATAATTCACCCCTCCACTTT.

V usage is TRBV4-2 and J usage is TRBJ2-2, with D possibly TRBD2 on 5 matching bases. The ends were cut back, 1 base at V and 5 bases at J, with 14 bases in the middle. CDR3 length: 16 amino acids. Germline CDR1 and CDR2: LGHNA and YNFKEQ. In DNA form, the CDR3 reads TGTGCCAGCAGCCAAGTACCGGGATCAGATACCGGGGAGCTGTTTTTT. Translation: CASSQVPGSDTGELFF.